One sample yielded the 3 T cell receptor beta chains listed below, sequenced in a study of blood T cell repertoires in COVID-19. Data came from immunoSEQ multiplex PCR; TCRdb stores just in-frame clones and leaves some out. The sample has 200,000 to 250,000 clones, approximately 90% seen once. Sequencing was done on a sample of peripheral blood. The receptors stem from an elderly man with acute or convalescent COVID-19.

The V and J genes are TRBV27 and TRBJ2-2; TRBD1 matches 7 bases. V lost 0 bases to trimming and J lost 9 bases; unmatched junction nucleotides: 1. Per the germline V gene, CDR1 is MNHEY and CDR2 is SMNVEV (reference sequence). This CDR3 comprises 13 residues. CDR3 loop: CASSLSTGRELFF. CDR3 DNA sequence: TGTGCCAGCAGTTTATCGACAGGGAGGGAGCTGTTTTTT.

J is TRBJ1-4 and V is TRBV3-1 (or the pseudogene TRBV3-2), with 9 bases matching TRBD1. CDR3 length equals 14 residues. Germline CDR1 reads LGHDT; CDR2 reads YNNKEL (reference sequence). Germline trimming cut 3 bases from V and 7 bases from J; bases unmatched to any gene: 3. CDR3 bases: TGTGCCAGCAGCCAGACAGGGGGAGGTGAAAAACTGTTTTTT. The encoded protein is CASSQTGGGEKLFF.

This chain joins TRBV19 and TRBJ1-5, with D unresolved. The CDR3 totals 14 residues. V was clipped by 1 base and J by 5 bases, with 9 bases between them. The germline V gene has CDR1 LNHDA and CDR2 SQIVND (reference sequence). Written as DNA, the CDR3 is TGTGCCAGTAGTATAGCTGGAGGGTATCAGCCCCAGCATTTT. Translating it yields CASSIAGGYQPQHF. The whole variable domain, filled in from reference TRBV19 and TRBJ1-5, reads DGGITQSPKYLFRKEGQNVTLSCEQNLNHDAMYWYRQDPGQGLRLIYYSQIVNDFQKGDIAEGYSVSREKKESFPLTVTSAQKNPTAFYLCASSIAGGYQPQHFGDGTRLSIL.